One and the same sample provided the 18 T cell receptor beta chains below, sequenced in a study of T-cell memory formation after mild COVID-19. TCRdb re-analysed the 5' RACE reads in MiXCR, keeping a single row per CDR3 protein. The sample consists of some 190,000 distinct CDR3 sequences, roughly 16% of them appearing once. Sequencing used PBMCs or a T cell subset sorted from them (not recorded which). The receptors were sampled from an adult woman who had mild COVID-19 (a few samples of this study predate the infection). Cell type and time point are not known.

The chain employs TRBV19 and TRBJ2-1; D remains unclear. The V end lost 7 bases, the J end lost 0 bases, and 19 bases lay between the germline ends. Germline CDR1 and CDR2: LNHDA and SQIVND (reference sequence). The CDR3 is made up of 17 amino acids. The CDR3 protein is CASTPAGASGSYNEQFF. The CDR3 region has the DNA TGTGCCAGTACCCCAGCCGGCGCGTCGGGCTCCTACAATGAGCAGTTCTTC.

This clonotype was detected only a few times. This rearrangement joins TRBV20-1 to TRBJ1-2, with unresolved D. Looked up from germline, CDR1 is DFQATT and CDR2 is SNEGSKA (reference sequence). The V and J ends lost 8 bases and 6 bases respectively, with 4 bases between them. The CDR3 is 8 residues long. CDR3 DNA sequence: TGCAGTTTTGATGGCTACACCTTC. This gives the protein CSFDGYTF.

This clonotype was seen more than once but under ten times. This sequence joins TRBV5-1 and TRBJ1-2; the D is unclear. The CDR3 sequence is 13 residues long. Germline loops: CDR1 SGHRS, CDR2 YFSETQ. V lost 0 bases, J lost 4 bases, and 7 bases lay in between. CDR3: CASSLAPVYGYTF. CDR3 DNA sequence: TGCGCCAGCAGCTTGGCTCCAGTCTATGGCTACACCTTC.

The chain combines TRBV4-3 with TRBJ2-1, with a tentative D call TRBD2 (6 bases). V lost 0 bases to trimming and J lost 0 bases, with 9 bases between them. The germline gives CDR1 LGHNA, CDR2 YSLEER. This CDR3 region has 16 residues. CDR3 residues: CASSQDRGSSYNEQFF. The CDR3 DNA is TGCGCCAGCAGCCAAGATCGGGGGAGCTCCTACAATGAGCAGTTCTTC.

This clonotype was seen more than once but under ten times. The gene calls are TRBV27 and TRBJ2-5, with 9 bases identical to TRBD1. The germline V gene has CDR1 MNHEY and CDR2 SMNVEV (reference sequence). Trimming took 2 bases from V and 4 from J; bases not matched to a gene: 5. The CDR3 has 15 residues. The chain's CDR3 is CASSLGVQGAETQYF. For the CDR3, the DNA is TGTGCCAGCAGTTTAGGTGTACAGGGGGCAGAGACCCAGTACTTC.

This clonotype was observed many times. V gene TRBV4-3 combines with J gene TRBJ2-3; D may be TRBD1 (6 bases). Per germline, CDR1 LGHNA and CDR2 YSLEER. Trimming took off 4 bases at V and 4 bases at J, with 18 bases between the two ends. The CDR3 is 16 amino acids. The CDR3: CASSLTFSQGPDTQYF. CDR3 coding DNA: TGCGCCAGCAGCCTCACATTCTCACAGGGACCAGATACGCAGTATTTT.

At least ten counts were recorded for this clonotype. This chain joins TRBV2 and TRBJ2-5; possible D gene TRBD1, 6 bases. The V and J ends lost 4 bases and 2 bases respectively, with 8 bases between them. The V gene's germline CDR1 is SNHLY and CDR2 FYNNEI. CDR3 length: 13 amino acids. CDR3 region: CASSAGAQETQYF. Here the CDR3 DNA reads TGTGCCAGCAGTGCAGGGGCTCAAGAGACCCAGTACTTC.

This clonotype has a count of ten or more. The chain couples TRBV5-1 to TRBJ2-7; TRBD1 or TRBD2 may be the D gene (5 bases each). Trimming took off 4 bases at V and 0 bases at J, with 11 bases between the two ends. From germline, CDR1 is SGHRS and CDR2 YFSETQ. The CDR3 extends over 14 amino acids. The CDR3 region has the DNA TGCGCCAGCAGCGAGGACACTAGCTCCTACGAGCAGTACTTC. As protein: CASSEDTSSYEQYF.

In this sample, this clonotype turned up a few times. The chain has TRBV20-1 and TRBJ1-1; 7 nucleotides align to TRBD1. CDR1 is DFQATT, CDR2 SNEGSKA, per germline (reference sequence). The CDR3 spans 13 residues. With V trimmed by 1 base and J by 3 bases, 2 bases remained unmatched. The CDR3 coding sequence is TGCAGTGCTAGAGGGGGACAGTACACTGAAGCTTTCTTT. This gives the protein CSARGGQYTEAFF.

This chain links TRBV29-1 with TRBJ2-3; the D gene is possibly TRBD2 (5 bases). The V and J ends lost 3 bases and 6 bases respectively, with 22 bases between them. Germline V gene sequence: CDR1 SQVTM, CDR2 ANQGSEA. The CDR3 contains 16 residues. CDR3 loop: CSVDRGAPPVGDTQYF. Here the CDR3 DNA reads TGCAGCGTTGATCGGGGAGCTCCTCCTGTGGGGGATACGCAGTATTTT.

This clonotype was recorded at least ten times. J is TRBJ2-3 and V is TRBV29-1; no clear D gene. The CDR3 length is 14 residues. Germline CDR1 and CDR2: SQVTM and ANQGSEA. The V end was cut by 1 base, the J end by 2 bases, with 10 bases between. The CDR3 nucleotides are TGCAGCGTTGAAGGGCTACAGAACACAGATACGCAGTATTTT. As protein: CSVEGLQNTDTQYF.

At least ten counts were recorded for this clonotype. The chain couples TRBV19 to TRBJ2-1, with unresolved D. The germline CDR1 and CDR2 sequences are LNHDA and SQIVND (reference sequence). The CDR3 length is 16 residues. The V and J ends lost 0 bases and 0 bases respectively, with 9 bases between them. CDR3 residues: CASSIEKSSSYNEQFF. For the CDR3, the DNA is TGTGCCAGTAGTATAGAGAAGTCCAGCTCCTACAATGAGCAGTTCTTC.

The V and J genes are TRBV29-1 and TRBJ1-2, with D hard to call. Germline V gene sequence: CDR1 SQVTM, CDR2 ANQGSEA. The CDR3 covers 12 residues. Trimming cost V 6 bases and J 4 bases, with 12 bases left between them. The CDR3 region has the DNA TGCAGCGTCCGGACGGGCTTCTATGGCTACACCTTC. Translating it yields CSVRTGFYGYTF.

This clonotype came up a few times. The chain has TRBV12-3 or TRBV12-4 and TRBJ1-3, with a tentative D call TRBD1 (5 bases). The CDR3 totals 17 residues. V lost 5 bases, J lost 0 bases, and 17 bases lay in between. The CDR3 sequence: CASSRSDMGFSGNTIYF. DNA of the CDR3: TGTGCCAGCAGTAGATCGGACATGGGGTTCTCTGGAAACACCATATATTTT.

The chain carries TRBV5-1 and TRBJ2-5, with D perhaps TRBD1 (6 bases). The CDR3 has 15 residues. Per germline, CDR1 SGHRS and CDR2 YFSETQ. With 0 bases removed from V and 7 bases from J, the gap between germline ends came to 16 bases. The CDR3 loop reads CASSLASPGAGTQYF. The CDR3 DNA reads TGCGCCAGCAGCTTGGCCTCCCCAGGGGCAGGGACCCAGTACTTC.

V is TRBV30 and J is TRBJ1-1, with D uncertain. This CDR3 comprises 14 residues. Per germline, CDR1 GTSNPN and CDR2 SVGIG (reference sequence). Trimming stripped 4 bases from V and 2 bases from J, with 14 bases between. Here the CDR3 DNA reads TGTGCCTGGACCCCAGGACGGTTTAACACTGAAGCTTTCTTT. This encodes CAWTPGRFNTEAFF.

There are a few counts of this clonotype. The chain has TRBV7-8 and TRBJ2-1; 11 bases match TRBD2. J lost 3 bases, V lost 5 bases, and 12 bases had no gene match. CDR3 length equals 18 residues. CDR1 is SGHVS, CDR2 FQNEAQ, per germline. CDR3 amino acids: CASSPQVGLAAFYNEQFF. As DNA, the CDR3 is TGTGCCAGCAGCCCCCAGGTGGGACTAGCGGCGTTCTACAATGAGCAGTTCTTC.

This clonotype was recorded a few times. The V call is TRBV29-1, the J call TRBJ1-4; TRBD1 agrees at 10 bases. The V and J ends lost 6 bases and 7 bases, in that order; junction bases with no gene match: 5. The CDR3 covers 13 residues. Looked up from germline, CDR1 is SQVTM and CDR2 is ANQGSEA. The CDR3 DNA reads TGCAGCGTGGGGACAGGGGTCTTTGAAAAACTGTTTTTT. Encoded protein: CSVGTGVFEKLFF.